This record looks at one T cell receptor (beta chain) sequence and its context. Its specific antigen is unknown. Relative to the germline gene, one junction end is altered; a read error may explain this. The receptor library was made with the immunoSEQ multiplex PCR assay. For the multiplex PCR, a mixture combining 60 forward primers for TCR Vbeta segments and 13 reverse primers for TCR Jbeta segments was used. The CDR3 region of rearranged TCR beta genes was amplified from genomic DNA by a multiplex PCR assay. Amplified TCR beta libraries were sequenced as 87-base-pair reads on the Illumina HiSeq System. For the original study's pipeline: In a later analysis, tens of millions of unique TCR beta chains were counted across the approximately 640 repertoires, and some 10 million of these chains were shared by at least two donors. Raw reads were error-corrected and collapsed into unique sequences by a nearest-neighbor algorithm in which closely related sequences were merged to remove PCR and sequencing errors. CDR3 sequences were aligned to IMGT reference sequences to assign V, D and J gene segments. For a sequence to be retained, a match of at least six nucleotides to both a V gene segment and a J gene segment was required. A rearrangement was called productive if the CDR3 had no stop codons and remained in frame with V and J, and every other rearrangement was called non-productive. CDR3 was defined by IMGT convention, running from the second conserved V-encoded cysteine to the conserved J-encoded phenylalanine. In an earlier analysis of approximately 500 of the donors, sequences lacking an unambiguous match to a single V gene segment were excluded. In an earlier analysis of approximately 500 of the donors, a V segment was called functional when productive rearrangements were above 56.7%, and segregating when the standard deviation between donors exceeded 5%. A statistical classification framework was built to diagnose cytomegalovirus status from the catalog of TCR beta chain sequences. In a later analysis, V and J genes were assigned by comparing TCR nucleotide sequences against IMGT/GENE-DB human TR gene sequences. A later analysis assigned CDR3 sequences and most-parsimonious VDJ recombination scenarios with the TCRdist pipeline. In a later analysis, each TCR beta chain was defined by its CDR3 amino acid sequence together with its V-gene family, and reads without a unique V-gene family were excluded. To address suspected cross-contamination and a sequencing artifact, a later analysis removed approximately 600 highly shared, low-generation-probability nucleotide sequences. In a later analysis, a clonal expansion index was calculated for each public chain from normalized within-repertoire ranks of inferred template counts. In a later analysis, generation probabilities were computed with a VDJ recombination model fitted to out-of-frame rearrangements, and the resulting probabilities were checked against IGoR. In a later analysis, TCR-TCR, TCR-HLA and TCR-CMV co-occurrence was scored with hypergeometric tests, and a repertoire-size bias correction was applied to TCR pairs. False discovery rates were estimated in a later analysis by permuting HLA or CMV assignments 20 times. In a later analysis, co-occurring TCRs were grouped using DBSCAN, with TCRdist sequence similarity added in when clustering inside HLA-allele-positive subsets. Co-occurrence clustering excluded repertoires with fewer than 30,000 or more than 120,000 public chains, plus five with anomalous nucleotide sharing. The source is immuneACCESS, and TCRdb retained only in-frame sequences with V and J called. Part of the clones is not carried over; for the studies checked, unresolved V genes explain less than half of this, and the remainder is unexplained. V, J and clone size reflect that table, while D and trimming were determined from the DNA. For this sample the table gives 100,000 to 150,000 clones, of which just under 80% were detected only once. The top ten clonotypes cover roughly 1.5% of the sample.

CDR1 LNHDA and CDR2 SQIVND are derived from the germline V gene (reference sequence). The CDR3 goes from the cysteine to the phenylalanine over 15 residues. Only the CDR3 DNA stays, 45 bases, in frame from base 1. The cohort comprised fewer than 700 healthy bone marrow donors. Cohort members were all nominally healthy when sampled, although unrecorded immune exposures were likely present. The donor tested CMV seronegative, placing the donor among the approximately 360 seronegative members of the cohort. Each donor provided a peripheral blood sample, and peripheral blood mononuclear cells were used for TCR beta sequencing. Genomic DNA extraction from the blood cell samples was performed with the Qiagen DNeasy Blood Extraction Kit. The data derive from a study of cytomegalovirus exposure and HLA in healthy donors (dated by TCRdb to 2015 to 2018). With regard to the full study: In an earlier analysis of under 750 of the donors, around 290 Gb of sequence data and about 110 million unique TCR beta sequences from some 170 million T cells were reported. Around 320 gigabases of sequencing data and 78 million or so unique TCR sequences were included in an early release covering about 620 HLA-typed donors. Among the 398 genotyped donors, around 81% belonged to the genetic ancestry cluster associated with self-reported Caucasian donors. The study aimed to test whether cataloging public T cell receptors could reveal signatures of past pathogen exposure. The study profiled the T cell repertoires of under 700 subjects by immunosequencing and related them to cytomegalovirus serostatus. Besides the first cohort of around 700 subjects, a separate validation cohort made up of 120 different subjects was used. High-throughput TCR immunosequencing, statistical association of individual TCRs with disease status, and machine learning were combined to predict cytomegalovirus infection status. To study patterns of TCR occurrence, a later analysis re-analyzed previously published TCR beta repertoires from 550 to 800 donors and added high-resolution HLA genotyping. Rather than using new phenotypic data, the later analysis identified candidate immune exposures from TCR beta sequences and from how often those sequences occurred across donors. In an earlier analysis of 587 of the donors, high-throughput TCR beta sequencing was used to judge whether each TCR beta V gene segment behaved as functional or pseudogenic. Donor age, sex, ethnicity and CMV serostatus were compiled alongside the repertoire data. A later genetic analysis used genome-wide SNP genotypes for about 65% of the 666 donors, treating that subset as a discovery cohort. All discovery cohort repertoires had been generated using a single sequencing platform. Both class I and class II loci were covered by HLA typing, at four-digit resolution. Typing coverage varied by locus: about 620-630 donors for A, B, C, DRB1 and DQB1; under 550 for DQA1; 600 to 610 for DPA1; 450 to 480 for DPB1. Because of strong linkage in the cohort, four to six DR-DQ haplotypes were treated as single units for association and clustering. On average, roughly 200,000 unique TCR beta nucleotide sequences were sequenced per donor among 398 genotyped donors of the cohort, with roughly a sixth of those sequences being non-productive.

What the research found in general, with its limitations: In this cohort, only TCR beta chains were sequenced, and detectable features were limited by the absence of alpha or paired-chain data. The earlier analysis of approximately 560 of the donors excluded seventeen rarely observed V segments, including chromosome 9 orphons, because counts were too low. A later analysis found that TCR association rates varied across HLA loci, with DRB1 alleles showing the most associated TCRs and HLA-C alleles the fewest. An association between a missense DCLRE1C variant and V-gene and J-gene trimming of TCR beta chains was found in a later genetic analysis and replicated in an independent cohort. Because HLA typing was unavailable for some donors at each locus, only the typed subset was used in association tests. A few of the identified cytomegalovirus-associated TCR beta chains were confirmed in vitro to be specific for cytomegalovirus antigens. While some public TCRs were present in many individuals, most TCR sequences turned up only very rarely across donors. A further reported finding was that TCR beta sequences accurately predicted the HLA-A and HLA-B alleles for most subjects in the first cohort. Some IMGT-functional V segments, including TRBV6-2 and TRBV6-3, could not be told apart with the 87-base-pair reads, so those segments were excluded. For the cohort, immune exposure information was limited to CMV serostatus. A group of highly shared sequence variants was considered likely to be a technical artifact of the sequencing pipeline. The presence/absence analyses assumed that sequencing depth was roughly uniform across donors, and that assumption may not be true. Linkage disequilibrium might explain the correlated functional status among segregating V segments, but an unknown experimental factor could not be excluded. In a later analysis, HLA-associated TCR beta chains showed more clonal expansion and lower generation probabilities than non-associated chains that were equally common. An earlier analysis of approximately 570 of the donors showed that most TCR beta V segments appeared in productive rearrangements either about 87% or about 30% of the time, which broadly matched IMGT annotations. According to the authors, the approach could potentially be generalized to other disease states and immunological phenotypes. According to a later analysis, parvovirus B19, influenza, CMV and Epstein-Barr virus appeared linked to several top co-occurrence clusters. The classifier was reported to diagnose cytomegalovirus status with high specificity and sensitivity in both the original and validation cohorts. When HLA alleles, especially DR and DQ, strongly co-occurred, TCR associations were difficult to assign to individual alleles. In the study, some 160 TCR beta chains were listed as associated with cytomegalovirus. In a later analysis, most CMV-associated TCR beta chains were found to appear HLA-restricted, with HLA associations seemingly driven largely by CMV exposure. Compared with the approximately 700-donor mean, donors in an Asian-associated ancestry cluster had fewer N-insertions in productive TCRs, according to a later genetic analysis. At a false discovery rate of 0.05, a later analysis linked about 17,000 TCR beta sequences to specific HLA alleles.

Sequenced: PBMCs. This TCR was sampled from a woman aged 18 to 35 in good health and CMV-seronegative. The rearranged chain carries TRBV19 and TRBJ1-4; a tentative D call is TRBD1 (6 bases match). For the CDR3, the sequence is CASSKQGAPGEKLFF. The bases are TGTGCCAGCAGTAAACAGGGAGCGCCAGGCGAAAAACTGTTTTTT.